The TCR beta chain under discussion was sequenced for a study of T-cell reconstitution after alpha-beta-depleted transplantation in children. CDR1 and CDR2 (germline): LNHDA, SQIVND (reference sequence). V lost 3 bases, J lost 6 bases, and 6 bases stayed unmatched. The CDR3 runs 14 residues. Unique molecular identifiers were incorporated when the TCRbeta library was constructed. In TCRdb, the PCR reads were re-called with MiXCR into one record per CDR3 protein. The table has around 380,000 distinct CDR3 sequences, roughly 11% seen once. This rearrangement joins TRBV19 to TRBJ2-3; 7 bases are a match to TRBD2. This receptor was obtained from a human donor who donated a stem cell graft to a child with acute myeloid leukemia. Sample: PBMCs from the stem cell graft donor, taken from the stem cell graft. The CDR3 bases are TGTGCCAGTAGTATGGCCGGGGGGACGGATACGCAGTATTTT. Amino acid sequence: CASSMAGGTDTQYF.